The next 23 T cell receptor beta chains were all read from a single sample in a study of T-cell memory formation after mild COVID-19. MiXCR was run by TCRdb on the 5' RACE reads, yielding one entry per CDR3 protein. The sample shows fewer than 700,000 distinct CDR3 sequences, 20% to 25% of them seen only once. The sample consisted of PBMCs or a T cell subset sorted from them (not recorded which). These receptors all stem from an adult woman who had mild COVID-19 (a few samples of this study predate the infection). Cell type and time point are not known.

This clonotype was counted only a few times. The genes are TRBV18 and TRBJ2-1, with TRBD2 matching 10 bases. Germline V gene data show CDR1 as KGHSH and CDR2 as LQKENI. Losses at the gene ends were 2 bases for V and 12 bases for J; bases not matched to a gene: 1. The CDR3 has 12 amino acids. The CDR3 DNA reads as TGTGCCAGCTCACCAATAGCGGGGGGGCAGTTCTTC. It encodes CASSPIAGGQFF.

This clonotype was seen a handful of times. CDR3 protein: CASSYRDPRTYEQYF. The DNA for the CDR3 is TGTGCCAGCAGTTACCGAGACCCCCGAACCTACGAGCAGTACTTC. The rearrangement links TRBV6-5 to TRBJ2-7; D gene uncertain. V was clipped by 2 bases and J by 2 bases, with 13 bases between them. The CDR3 consists of 15 residues. The germline CDR1 and CDR2 sequences are MNHEY and SVGAGI.

The V and J genes are TRBV27 and TRBJ2-1; the match to TRBD2 covers 7 bases. This CDR3 is built from 15 residues. In germline, CDR1 is MNHEY, CDR2 SMNVEV (reference sequence). V gave up 6 bases and J gave up 3 bases; unmatched junction bases: 8. The CDR3 loop reads CASSPGTTFYNEQFF. As DNA, the CDR3 is TGTGCCAGCAGCCCCGGGACTACCTTCTACAATGAGCAGTTCTTC.

The chain links TRBV12-3 or TRBV12-4 to TRBJ2-1, with TRBD2 matching over 8 bases. Trimming removed 1 base from V and 6 bases from J; junction bases left unmatched: 5. The CDR3 contains 15 residues. CDR3 amino acids: CASSLVAGTRNEQFF. CDR3 DNA: TGTGCCAGCAGTTTAGTAGCGGGAACCCGCAATGAGCAGTTCTTC.

J is TRBJ1-1 and V is TRBV28; D gene unclear. V lost 8 bases, J lost 3 bases, and 13 bases lay in between. The CDR3 has 13 amino acids. Germline loops: CDR1 MDHEN, CDR2 SYDVKM. The CDR3 sequence is CASRPSRHTEAFF. In nucleotides, the CDR3 is TGTGCCAGCCGACCTTCACGGCACACTGAAGCTTTCTTT.

This clonotype was seen only a few times. V usage is TRBV6-5 and J usage is TRBJ2-3; D is uncertain. The ends were cut back, 10 bases at V and 0 bases at J, with 20 bases in the middle. From germline, CDR1 is MNHEY and CDR2 SVGAGI. CDR3 size: 16 residues. The CDR3 coding sequence is TGTGCCACGAACCCGGCCCCTCCGCCTAGCACAGATACGCAGTATTTT. Amino acids: CATNPAPPPSTDTQYF.

V is TRBV4-3 and J is TRBJ1-5; D possibly corresponds to TRBD1 (6 bases). The V end lost 4 bases, the J end lost 3 bases, and 16 bases lay between the germline ends. The CDR3 runs to 16 residues. Germline V gene data show CDR1 as LGHNA and CDR2 as YSLEER. The CDR3 DNA reads as TGCGCCAGCAGCCGAGATTCGGGGGCGAACAATCAGCCCCAGCATTTT. This encodes CASSRDSGANNQPQHF.

The rearrangement joins TRBV6-5 to TRBJ2-7; 8 nucleotides match TRBD2. After removal of 7 bases from V and 0 bases from J, the junction contained 8 bases not matched to a gene. The CDR3 contains 15 residues. Germline V gene sequence: CDR1 MNHEY, CDR2 SVGAGI. CDR3 coding DNA: TGTGCCAGCACCTACCTAGCGGGCGGCTCCTACGAGCAGTACTTC. Translation gives CASTYLAGGSYEQYF.

This CDR3 is CASSARWNTEAFF. The CDR3 DNA sequence: TGTGCCAGCAGCGCCAGATGGAACACTGAAGCTTTCTTT. The chain employs TRBV5-5 and TRBJ1-1; no reliable D call. Germline CDR1 SGHKS, CDR2 YYEKEE (reference sequence). V was cut by 4 bases and J by 1 base, with 8 bases left in between. The CDR3 is 13 residues long.

This clonotype has only a few counts. The V gene is TRBV9, the J gene TRBJ2-1, with D possibly matching TRBD1 (6 bases). V was cut by 0 bases and J by 10 bases, with 14 bases left in between. The V gene's germline CDR1 is SGDLS and CDR2 YYNGEE. The CDR3 runs to 14 residues. CDR3 DNA: TGTGCCAGCAGCGTAGGTACAGGGATCAGGGAGCAGTTCTTC. As protein: CASSVGTGIREQFF.

Only a few counts were recorded for this clonotype. The rearrangement joins TRBV3-1 to TRBJ2-1, with 8 bases fitting TRBD2. Trimming removed 4 bases from V and 9 bases from J; junction bases left unmatched: 8. The length of the CDR3 is 14 residues. CDR1 and CDR2 from the germline V gene are LGHDT and YNNKEL (reference sequence). CDR3 sequence (DNA): TGTGCCAGCAGCCCCGCGGTAGCGGGAACTGAGCAGTTCTTC. The encoded protein is CASSPAVAGTEQFF.

This clonotype was picked up a small number of times. The V and J genes are TRBV25-1 and TRBJ2-4; 8 bases are shared with TRBD1. Germline V gene data show CDR1 as MGHDK and CDR2 as SYGVNS. Losses at the gene ends were 4 bases for V and 3 bases for J; bases not matched to a gene: 8. This CDR3 spans 16 amino acids. The CDR3 nucleotides read TGTGCCAGCAGTGCCGCAGGGGGCCGGGGCAAAAACATTCAGTACTTC. Amino acid sequence: CASSAAGGRGKNIQYF.

This clonotype was recorded at least ten times. The rearrangement links TRBV29-1 to TRBJ2-4; maybe TRBD2 (5 bases). CDR3 length equals 14 residues. Trimming cost V 6 bases and J 1 base, with 13 bases left between them. Germline loops: CDR1 SQVTM, CDR2 ANQGSEA. For the CDR3, the DNA is TGCAGCGTGACCCCACCGGGGGCCAAAAACATTCAGTACTTC. It yields the protein CSVTPPGAKNIQYF. The entire variable domain, with the rest obtained from reference TRBV29-1 and TRBJ2-4, is as follows: SAVISQKPSRDICQRGTSLTIQCQVDSQVTMMFWYRQQPGQSLTLIATANQGSEATYESGFVIDKFPISRPNLTFSTLTVSNMSPEDSSIYLCSVTPPGAKNIQYFGAGTRLSVL.

This clonotype was seen a handful of times. The chain couples TRBV28 to TRBJ1-2; TRBD1 aligns across 9 bases. The CDR3 is made up of 18 amino acids. Germline V lookup: CDR1 MDHEN, CDR2 SYDVKM. J lost 4 bases, V lost 5 bases, and 17 bases had no gene match. The CDR3 loop reads CASSTYRGRRARGYGYTF. The CDR3 DNA reads as TGTGCCAGCAGTACCTACAGGGGGCGCAGGGCAAGAGGCTATGGCTACACCTTC.

In this sample, this clonotype turned up a few times. The chain is built from TRBV7-2 and TRBJ2-7; 7 nucleotides line up with TRBD2. Germline CDR1 is SGHTA and CDR2 is FQGNSA. This CDR3 contains 16 residues. The V gene end was trimmed by 1 base and the J gene end by 4 bases; junction bases not matched to a gene: 10. The CDR3 DNA follows: TGTGCCAGCAGCTTAGTTGGCGGCGGGAGTGGGTACGAGCAGTACTTC. Translated: CASSLVGGGSGYEQYF.

The table lists this clonotype with a few counts. The rearrangement joins TRBV12-3 or TRBV12-4 to TRBJ1-2; D is perhaps TRBD1 (6 bases). The CDR3 runs to 15 residues. The germline V and J ends were trimmed by 4 bases and 4 bases, with 16 bases remaining between them. The CDR3 loop is CASSSHQGTGYGYTF. In DNA, the CDR3 is TGTGCCAGCAGTTCGCATCAGGGGACTGGCTATGGCTACACCTTC.

This clonotype was observed once. The chain links TRBV6-5 to TRBJ2-5, with D tentatively TRBD1 (5 bases). V lost 7 bases and J lost 4, with 13 bases in between. The CDR3 totals 13 residues. The germline gives CDR1 MNHEY, CDR2 SVGAGI. The CDR3 DNA sequence: TGTGCCAGCACCCCAGGGAAATTAGAGACCCAGTACTTC. Translation gives CASTPGKLETQYF.

This clonotype was counted between two and nine times. V gene TRBV29-1 combines with J gene TRBJ2-2; D not resolved. The ends were cut back, 4 bases at V and 0 bases at J, with 6 bases in the middle. CDR3 length equals 13 residues. CDR1 and CDR2 (germline): SQVTM, ANQGSEA. The DNA of the CDR3 is TGCAGCGTTGGACGGACGAACACCGGGGAGCTGTTTTTT. It specifies CSVGRTNTGELFF.

This clonotype appeared many times. The chain uses TRBV7-2 and TRBJ2-5; D unclear. Germline CDR1 reads SGHTA; CDR2 reads FQGNSA. The V end was cut by 5 bases, the J end by 5 bases, with 21 bases between. The CDR3 totals 16 residues. The CDR3 sequence is CASSPSGSSAWETQYF. CDR3 coding DNA: TGTGCCAGCAGCCCGTCGGGCAGCTCAGCCTGGGAGACCCAGTACTTC.

This clonotype was recorded a few times. The CDR3: CASSPGPSSGANVLTF. CDR3 DNA sequence: TGTGCCAGCAGCCCCGGGCCCAGCTCTGGGGCCAACGTCCTGACTTTC. The V and J genes are TRBV11-3 and TRBJ2-6; D ambiguous. Germline V gives CDR1 SGHNT, CDR2 YENEEA. The V and J ends lost 5 bases and 0 bases respectively, with 11 bases between them. CDR3 length: 16 residues.

The chain carries TRBV20-1 and TRBJ1-1; D may be TRBD1 (5 bases). The CDR3 is 15 amino acids. Germline values: CDR1 DFQATT, CDR2 SNEGSKA (reference sequence). Between the trimmed V and J ends, which lost 5 bases and 0 bases, there was a span of 16 bases. The DNA of the CDR3 is TGCAGTGCTTTCGACAGCTTCCGTATGAACACTGAAGCTTTCTTT. Translating it yields CSAFDSFRMNTEAFF.

This chain connects TRBV30 to TRBJ1-5; no definite D call. Germline V CDR1 and CDR2: GTSNPN, SVGIG (reference sequence). This CDR3 has 13 amino acids. The V gene lost 3 bases and the J gene lost 7 bases, with 13 bases spanning the gap. Here the CDR3 reads CAWSPWGSQPQHF. The CDR3 region has the DNA TGTGCCTGGAGCCCCTGGGGTTCGCAGCCCCAGCATTTT.

The V call is TRBV2, the J call TRBJ2-4; TRBD1 aligns across 9 bases. CDR1 and CDR2 from the germline V gene are SNHLY and FYNNEI. The CDR3 runs to 15 residues. The junction had 5 bases not matched to a gene; V was cut back by 7 bases and J by 1 base. CDR3 amino acids: CASTGQGKAKNIQYF. Written as DNA, the CDR3 is TGTGCCAGCACCGGACAGGGGAAGGCCAAAAACATTCAGTACTTC.